This TCR beta chain was profiled in a study of CD8+ T cells in alopecia areata. A word on this clone: What it binds is unknown.

Across several patients, CD4+ cells underwent sorting into CD25+CD127- cells. Extracted RNA was reverse transcribed into cDNA, the sequencing template. This table comes from immunoSEQ multiplex PCR, and its TCRdb copy is limited to in-frame clones, with some not included. Of 35,000 to 45,000 clones in the sample, less than 55% were seen once. The V and J ends lost 7 bases and 0 bases respectively, with 13 bases between them. This CDR3 has 15 amino acids. Looked up from germline, CDR1 is SGDLS and CDR2 is YYNGEE. General study findings and limits: Relative to mice, TCR sharing across patients was less clear, a difference possibly HLA-related.

The sequence came from a human donor with alopecia areata. This chain uses TRBV9 with TRBJ1-4; D may be TRBD1 (6 bases). Sequenced sample: CD4+ Tregs sorted from blood. The CDR3 sequence is CASGKGGATNEKLFF. In DNA, the CDR3 is TGTGCCAGCGGCAAAGGGGGGGCAACTAATGAAAAACTGTTTTTT.